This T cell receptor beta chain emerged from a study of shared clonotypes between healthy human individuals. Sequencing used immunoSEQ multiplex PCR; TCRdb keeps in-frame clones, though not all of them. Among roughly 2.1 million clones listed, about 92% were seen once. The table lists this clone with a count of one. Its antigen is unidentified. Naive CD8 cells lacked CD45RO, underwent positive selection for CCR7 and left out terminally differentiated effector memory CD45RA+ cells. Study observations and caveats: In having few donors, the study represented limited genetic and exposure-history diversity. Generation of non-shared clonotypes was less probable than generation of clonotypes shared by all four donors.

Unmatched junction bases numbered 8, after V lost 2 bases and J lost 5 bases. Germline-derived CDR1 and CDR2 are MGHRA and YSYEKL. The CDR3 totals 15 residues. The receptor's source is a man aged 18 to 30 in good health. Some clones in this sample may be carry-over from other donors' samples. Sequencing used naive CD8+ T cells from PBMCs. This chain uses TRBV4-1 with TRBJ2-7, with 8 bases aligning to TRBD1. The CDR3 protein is CASSQRAPGGDEQYF. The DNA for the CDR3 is TGCGCCAGCAGCCAAAGAGCGCCAGGGGGCGACGAGCAGTACTTC.